This is a list of T cell receptor beta chains from one sample in a study of T cells after posttransplantation cyclophosphamide. Generated by immunoSEQ multiplex PCR, the TCRdb table keeps only in-frame clones and is missing some. The sample consists of 4,500 to 7,000 clones, 94% of them appearing once. Sequences were obtained from CD4+ T cells sorted from bone marrow. The origin of the receptors is an older woman in good health, CMV-negative, and a related stem cell transplant donor. CDR3s include the opening cysteine and the closing phenylalanine or tryptophan. Each record gives: clone size, V gene, J gene, D gene, CDR3 protein, CDR3 DNA. The D gene is left open where the match is weak. Clone sizes are given selectively: once, few, many, or a class where the clone is expanded.

size: -
V: TRBV29-1
J: TRBJ1-2
D: -
CDR3: CSVEQGYSYTF
DNA: TGCAGCGTTGAACAGGGGTATTCCTACACCTTC

size: -
V: TRBV13
J: TRBJ1-6
D: -
CDR3: CASSPPGPHSPLHF
DNA: TGTGCCAGCAGCCCTCCGGGTCCTCATTCACCCCTCCACTTT

size: few
V: TRBV2
J: TRBJ1-3
D: -
CDR3: CASSNGVEGNTIYF
DNA: TGTGCCAGCAGTAATGGTGTTGAGGGAAACACCATATATTTT

size: -
V: TRBV9
J: TRBJ2-1
D: -
CDR3: CASSVEMEDEQFF
DNA: TGTGCCAGCAGCGTAGAGATGGAGGATGAGCAGTTCTTC

size: -
V: TRBV5-1
J: TRBJ2-5
D: TRBD1
CDR3: CASRSDRVETQYF
DNA: TGCGCCAGCAGATCTGACAGGGTGGAGACCCAGTACTTC

size: -
V: TRBV15
J: TRBJ1-4
D: -
CDR3: CATSRATPPNEKLFF
DNA: TGTGCCACCAGCAGAGCGACACCACCTAATGAAAAACTGTTTTTT

size: -
V: TRBV7-9
J: TRBJ2-5
D: TRBD1
CDR3: CASSLATGTGKGTQYF
DNA: TGTGCCAGCAGCTTAGCCACCGGGACAGGGAAGGGGACCCAGTACTTC

size: once
V: TRBV27
J: TRBJ2-2
D: TRBD2
CDR3: CASSSTTPRTSGRGTGELFF
DNA: TGTGCCAGCAGTTCGACGACCCCAAGGACTAGCGGGCGAGGAACCGGGGAGCTGTTTTTT

size: -
V: TRBV10-3
J: TRBJ1-5
D: -
CDR3: CAISNAGTPNQPQHF
DNA: TGTGCCATCAGTAATGCCGGGACACCCAATCAGCCCCAGCATTTT

size: -
V: TRBV11-2
J: TRBJ2-1
D: -
CDR3: CASSFGLNLHNEQFF
DNA: TGTGCCAGCAGCTTCGGACTGAACCTTCACAATGAGCAGTTCTTC